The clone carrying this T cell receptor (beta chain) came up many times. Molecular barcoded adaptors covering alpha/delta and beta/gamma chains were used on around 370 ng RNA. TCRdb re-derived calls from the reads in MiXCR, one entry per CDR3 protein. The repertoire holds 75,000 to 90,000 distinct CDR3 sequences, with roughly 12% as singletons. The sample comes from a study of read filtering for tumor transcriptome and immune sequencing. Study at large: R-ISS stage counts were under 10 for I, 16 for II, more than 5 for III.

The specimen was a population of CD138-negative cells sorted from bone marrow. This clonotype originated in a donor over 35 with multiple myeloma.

CDR3 sequence: CAISDLGGRNTEAFF. As DNA, the CDR3 is TGTGCCATCAGTGACCTGGGCGGAAGGAACACTGAAGCTTTCTTT. The V gene is TRBV10-3, the J gene TRBJ1-1; D is uncertain. V was trimmed by 3 bases and J by 1 base, leaving 12 bases between them. This CDR3 contains 15 residues. Per germline, CDR1 ENHRY and CDR2 SYGVKD.